A selection of T cell receptor beta chains follows, all from one sample in a study of T cell repertoires in ileal Crohn's disease. Some clones are missing from TCRdb's copy, which holds only in-frame ones; the method was immunoSEQ multiplex PCR. This table holds tens of thousands of clones, 85% to 90% found once. Sequencing was done on a sample of ileal tissue. The receptors shown here come from an adult with Crohn's disease. Each CDR3 is given without its conserved first and last residue.

j_gene: TRBJ2-7; v_gene: TRBV11-3; CDR3aa: ASSLRDTDYEQY
j_gene: TRBJ2-1; v_gene: TRBV15; CDR3aa: ATGLAIDNEQF
j_gene: TRBJ2-5; v_gene: TRBV30; CDR3aa: AWSNGRAEETQY
j_gene: TRBJ2-7; v_gene: TRBV13; CDR3aa: ASSSIADPYEQY
j_gene: TRBJ1-4; v_gene: TRBV2; CDR3aa: ASIEGTTTNEKLF
j_gene: TRBJ2-1; v_gene: TRBV2; CDR3aa: ASSEEGYREF
j_gene: TRBJ1-5; v_gene: TRBV5-4; CDR3aa: ASSLDRGDNQPQH
j_gene: TRBJ1-2; v_gene: TRBV6-1; CDR3aa: ASSDPSTGTYGYT
j_gene: TRBJ1-4; v_gene: TRBV18; CDR3aa: ASSPRGQLNEKLF
j_gene: TRBJ2-7; v_gene: TRBV19; CDR3aa: ASNPRDRDEQY
j_gene: TRBJ2-4; v_gene: TRBV11-2; CDR3aa: ASSLQDGRSIQY
j_gene: TRBJ2-4; v_gene: TRBV30; CDR3aa: AWSVELAGDIQY
j_gene: TRBJ1-4; v_gene: TRBV5-1; CDR3aa: ASSSVGGNEKLF
j_gene: TRBJ2-1; v_gene: TRBV7-3; CDR3aa: ASSVLAGTSYNEQF
j_gene: TRBJ2-1; v_gene: TRBV5-1; CDR3aa: ASSLQLNSLSYNEQF
j_gene: TRBJ2-2; v_gene: TRBV18; CDR3aa: ASSPLGTSGRTNTGELF
j_gene: TRBJ1-1; v_gene: TRBV7-2; CDR3aa: ASSLVRQGNTEAF
j_gene: TRBJ2-3; v_gene: TRBV6-6; CDR3aa: ASTREADTQY
j_gene: TRBJ1-3; v_gene: TRBV6-5; CDR3aa: ASSYTTGAGNTIY
j_gene: TRBJ1-3; v_gene: TRBV9; CDR3aa: ASSFDSRSGNTIY
j_gene: TRBJ2-1; v_gene: TRBV7-2; CDR3aa: ASSPSGGNFNEQF
j_gene: TRBJ1-2; v_gene: TRBV7-9; CDR3aa: ASSPPDVRDYGYT
j_gene: TRBJ2-2; v_gene: TRBV7-3; CDR3aa: ASSLFTGGEIGELF
j_gene: TRBJ1-2; v_gene: TRBV11-3; CDR3aa: ASSLYGGYGYT
j_gene: TRBJ2-1; v_gene: TRBV9; CDR3aa: ASSVYSYNEQF
j_gene: TRBJ1-6; v_gene: TRBV5-5; CDR3aa: ASRQDRTRPLH
j_gene: TRBJ1-2; v_gene: TRBV4-3; CDR3aa: ASSQEMGAHYGYT